In this sample, the clone carrying this TCR beta chain turned up many times. One junction end does not reproduce the germline sequence, and a read error may be involved. The data belong to a study of T-cell reconstitution after alpha-beta-depleted transplantation in children. Looked up from germline, CDR1 is SGHAT and CDR2 is FQNNGV. This CDR3 comprises 13 residues. Unique molecular identifiers were used to barcode this TCRbeta library. TCRdb processed the PCR reads anew with MiXCR; each CDR3 protein has one entry. This table holds 260,000 or so distinct CDR3 sequences, around 12% found once. V gene TRBV11-2 combines with J gene TRBJ2-3, with D unclear. This receptor was obtained from a human donor who donated a stem cell graft to a child with acute lymphoblastic leukemia. The sample in question was PBMCs from the stem cell graft donor, obtained from the stem cell graft. CDR3 residues: CASSLDQSWRAHF. As DNA, the CDR3 is TGTGCCAGCAGCTTAGATCAATCGTGGCGCGCACACTTT.